The clone carrying this T cell receptor (beta chain) was found many times. The investigators amplified TCR beta CDR3 regions from RNA transcripts. TCR CDR3 regions were first amplified by RT-PCR with HTBI primers. Each CDR3 protein gets one entry after TCRdb re-called the multiplex PCR reads with MiXCR. The sample holds about 700,000 distinct CDR3 sequences, less than 15% seen once. The data were obtained in a study of T cells in Graves' hyperthyroidism and ophthalmopathy. Study-wide background: Peripheral blood specimens were obtained at initial diagnosis, prior to any treatment.

The definition of stable Graves' hyperthyroidism was no ophthalmopathy progression within 18 months. Uncontrolled infection, other autoimmune disease, pregnancy or lactation excluded patients. Clinical symptoms, serum thyroxine, TRAb, thyroid ultrasound and orbital computed tomography informed diagnoses. Germline CDR1 is LGHDT and CDR2 is YNNKEL (reference sequence). With 6 bases removed from V and 4 bases from J, the gap between germline ends came to 12 bases. This CDR3 has 13 amino acids. V gene TRBV3-1 combines with J gene TRBJ1-1; D might be TRBD1 (5 bases). Input material: blood. This TCR came from a woman aged 18-29 years with Graves' hyperthyroidism. CDR3 nucleotides: TGTGCCAGCAGTCTCGGGGCGAGCACTGAAGCTTTCTTT. Translating it yields CASSLGASTEAFF.